This TCR beta chain was obtained from a study of spatial heterogeneity in lung cancer. Study outcomes and limitations: Ubiquitous expanded tumor TCRs showed up in blood more at resection than follow-up.

Time point meaning: sample taken at primary tumor resection. Without sorting, whole RNA was sequenced from tumor, nontumor lung or frozen PBMC. This clonotype is hyperexpanded (1% or more) in the sample. Its antigen is not known. The CDR3 totals 14 residues. CDR1 is SGHTA, CDR2 FQGNSA, per germline. The germline V and J ends were trimmed by 8 bases and 2 bases, with 13 bases remaining between them. TCRdb recomputed calls from the 5' RACE reads with MiXCR, one row per CDR3 protein. The table records over 10,000 distinct CDR3 sequences, around 13% of them present only once. The source was PBMCs, collected at surgery. This chain joins TRBV7-2 and TRBJ2-1; D might be TRBD1 (5 bases). This receptor was obtained from a male donor with early-stage non-small cell lung cancer. CDR3 bases: TGTGCCAGCGAAGGGGTGTTACCCTACAATGAGCAGTTCTTC. Translation gives CASEGVLPYNEQFF. Combining the CDR3 with reference TRBV7-2 and TRBJ2-1 gives the whole variable domain GAGVSQSPSNKVTEKGKDVELRCDPISGHTALYWYRQSLGQGLEFLIYFQGNSAPDKSGLPSDRFSAERTGGSVSTLTIQRTQQEDSAVYLCASEGVLPYNEQFFGPGTRLTVL.